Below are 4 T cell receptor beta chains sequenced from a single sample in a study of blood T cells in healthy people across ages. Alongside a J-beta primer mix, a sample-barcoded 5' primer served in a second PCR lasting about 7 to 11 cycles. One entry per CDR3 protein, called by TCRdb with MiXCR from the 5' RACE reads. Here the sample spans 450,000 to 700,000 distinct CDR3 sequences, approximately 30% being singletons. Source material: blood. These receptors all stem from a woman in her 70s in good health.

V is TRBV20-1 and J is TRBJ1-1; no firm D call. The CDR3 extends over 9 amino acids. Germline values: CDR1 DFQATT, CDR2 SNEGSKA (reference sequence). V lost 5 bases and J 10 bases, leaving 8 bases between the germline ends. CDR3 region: CSAGQPAFF. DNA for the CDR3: TGCAGTGCTGGCCAACCAGCTTTCTTT.

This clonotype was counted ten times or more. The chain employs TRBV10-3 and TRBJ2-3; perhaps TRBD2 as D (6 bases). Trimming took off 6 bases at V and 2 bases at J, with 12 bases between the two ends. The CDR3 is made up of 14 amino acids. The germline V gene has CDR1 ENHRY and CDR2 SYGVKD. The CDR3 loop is CAISPGGDTDTQYF. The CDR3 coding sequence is TGTGCCATCAGCCCCGGAGGGGACACAGATACGCAGTATTTT.

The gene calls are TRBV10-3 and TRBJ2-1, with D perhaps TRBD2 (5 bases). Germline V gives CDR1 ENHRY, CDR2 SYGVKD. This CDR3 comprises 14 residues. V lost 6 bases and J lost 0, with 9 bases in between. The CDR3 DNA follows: TGTGCCATCAGCGGGAAAAGCTCCTACAATGAGCAGTTCTTC. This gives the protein CAISGKSSYNEQFF.

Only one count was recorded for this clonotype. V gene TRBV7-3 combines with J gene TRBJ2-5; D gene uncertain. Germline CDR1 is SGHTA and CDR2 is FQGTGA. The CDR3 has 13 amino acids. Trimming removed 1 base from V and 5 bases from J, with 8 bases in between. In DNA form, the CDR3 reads TGTGCCAGCAGCTTAAGTATTACGGAGACCCAGTACTTC. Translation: CASSLSITETQYF.